This T cell receptor (beta chain) stems from a study of T cells in Graves' hyperthyroidism and ophthalmopathy. Overall study results and limits: It was a median roughly six months before onset that the model predicted ophthalmopathy. Among clonotypes expanded in thyroid above 0.001, most were also found in blood. Separating ophthalmopathy from stable hyperthyroidism was achieved by a 13 V-J model.

TCR beta CDR3 region amplification was performed from RNA transcripts. Primed by the HTBI set, a first-round RT-PCR was run on the TCR CDR3. Each CDR3 protein is one row after TCRdb ran MiXCR on the multiplex PCR reads. The repertoire consists of about 570,000 distinct CDR3 sequences, with around 45% occurring once and the leading ten covering over 15%. Regarding this clonotype: Its target is not known.

V was clipped by 4 bases and J by 3 bases; unmatched bases: 2. Germline loops: CDR1 SGDLS, CDR2 YYNGEE. This CDR3 has 13 residues. Criteria for exclusion of patients were uncontrolled infection, other autoimmune disease, pregnancy or lactation. The receptor was derived from an adult woman with Graves' disease, either hyperthyroidism or ophthalmopathy (not recorded which). The sequenced material came from peripheral blood or thyroid tissue (not recorded which). The chain employs TRBV9 and TRBJ2-5; 8 bases fit TRBD2. The CDR3 protein is CASSRGLEETQYF. As DNA, the CDR3 is TGTGCCAGCAGCCGGGGACTAGAAGAGACCCAGTACTTC. Filled out from reference TRBV9 and TRBJ2-5, the complete variable domain reads DSGVTQTPKHLITATGQRVTLRCSPRSGDLSVYWYQQSLDQGLQFLIQYYNGEERAKGNILERFSAQQFPDLHSELNLSSLELGDSALYFCASSRGLEETQYFGPGTRLLVL.